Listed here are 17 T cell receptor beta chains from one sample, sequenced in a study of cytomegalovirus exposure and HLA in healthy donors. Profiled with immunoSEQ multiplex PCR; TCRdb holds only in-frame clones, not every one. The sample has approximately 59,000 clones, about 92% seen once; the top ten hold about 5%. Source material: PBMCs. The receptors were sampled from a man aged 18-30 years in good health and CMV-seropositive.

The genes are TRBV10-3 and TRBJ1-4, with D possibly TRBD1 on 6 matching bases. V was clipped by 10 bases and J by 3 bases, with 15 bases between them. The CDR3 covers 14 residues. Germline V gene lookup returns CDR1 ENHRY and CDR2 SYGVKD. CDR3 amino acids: CATQQGKSNEKLFF. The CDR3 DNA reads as TGTGCCACGCAGCAGGGGAAGTCTAATGAAAAACTGTTTTTT.

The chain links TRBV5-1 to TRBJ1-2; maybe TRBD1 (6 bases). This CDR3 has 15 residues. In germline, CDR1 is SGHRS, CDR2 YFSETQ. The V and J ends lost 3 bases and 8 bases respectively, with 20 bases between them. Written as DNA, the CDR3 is TGCGCCAGCAGCTCTAGAACAAGGGACATGGGGGGCTACACCTTC. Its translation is CASSSRTRDMGGYTF.

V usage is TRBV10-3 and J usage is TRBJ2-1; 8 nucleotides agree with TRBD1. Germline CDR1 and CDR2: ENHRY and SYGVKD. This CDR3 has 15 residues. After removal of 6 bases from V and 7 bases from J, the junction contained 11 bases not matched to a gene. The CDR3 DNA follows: TGTGCCATCAGGCAGGGGTTGGACAGGGTGAATGAGCAGTTCTTC. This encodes CAIRQGLDRVNEQFF.

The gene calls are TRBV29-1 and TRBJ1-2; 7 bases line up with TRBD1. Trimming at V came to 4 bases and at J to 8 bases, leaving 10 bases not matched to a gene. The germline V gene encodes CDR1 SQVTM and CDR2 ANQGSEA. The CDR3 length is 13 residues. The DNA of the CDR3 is TGCAGCGTTGTGGGACAGCCAGAGAGGGGCTACACCTTC. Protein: CSVVGQPERGYTF.

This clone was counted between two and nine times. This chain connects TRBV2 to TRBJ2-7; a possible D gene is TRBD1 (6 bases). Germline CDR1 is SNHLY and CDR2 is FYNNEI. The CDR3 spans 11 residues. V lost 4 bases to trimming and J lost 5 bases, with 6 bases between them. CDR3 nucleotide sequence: TGTGCCAGCAGTGCAGGGGACGAGCAGTACTTC. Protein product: CASSAGDEQYF.

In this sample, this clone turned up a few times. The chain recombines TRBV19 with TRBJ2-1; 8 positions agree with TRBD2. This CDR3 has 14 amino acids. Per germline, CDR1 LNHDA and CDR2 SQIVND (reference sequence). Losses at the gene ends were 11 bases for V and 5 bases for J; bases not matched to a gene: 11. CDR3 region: CAGKPGGGHNEQFF. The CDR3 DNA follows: TGTGCCGGTAAACCGGGAGGGGGTCACAATGAGCAGTTCTTC.

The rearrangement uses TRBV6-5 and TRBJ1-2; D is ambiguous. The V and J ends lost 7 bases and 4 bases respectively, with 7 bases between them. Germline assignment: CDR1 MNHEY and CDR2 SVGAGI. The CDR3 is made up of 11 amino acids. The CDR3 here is CASTDTYGYTF. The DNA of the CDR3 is TGTGCCAGCACCGACACCTATGGCTACACCTTC.

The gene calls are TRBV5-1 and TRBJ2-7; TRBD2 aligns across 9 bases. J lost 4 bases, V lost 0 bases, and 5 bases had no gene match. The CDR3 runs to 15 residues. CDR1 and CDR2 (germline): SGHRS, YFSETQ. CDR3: CASSLVSSGEYEQYF. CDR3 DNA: TGCGCCAGCAGCTTGGTTTCTAGCGGGGAATACGAGCAGTACTTC.

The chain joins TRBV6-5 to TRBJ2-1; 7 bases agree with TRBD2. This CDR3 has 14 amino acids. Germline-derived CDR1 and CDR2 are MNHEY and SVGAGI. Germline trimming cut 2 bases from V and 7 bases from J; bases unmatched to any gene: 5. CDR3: CASSYVSSGNEQFF. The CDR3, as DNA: TGTGCCAGCAGTTACGTATCTAGCGGTAATGAGCAGTTCTTC.

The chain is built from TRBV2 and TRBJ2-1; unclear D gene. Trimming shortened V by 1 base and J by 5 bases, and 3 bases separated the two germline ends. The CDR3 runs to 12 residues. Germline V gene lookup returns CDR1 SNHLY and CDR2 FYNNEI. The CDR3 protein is CASSEVDNEQFF. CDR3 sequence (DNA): TGTGCCAGCAGTGAAGTCGACAATGAGCAGTTCTTC. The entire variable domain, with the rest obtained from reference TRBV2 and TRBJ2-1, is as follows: EPEVTQTPSHQVTQMGQEVILRCVPISNHLYFYWYRQILGQKVEFLVSFYNNEISEKSEIFDDQFSVERPDGSNFTLKIRSTKLEDSAMYFCASSEVDNEQFFGPGTRLTVL.

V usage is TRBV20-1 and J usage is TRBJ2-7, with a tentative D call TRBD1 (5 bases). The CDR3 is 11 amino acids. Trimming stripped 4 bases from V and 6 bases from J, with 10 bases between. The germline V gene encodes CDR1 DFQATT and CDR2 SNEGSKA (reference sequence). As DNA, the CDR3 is TGCAGTGCTATCCCAGGGTTCGAGCAGTACTTC. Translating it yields CSAIPGFEQYF.

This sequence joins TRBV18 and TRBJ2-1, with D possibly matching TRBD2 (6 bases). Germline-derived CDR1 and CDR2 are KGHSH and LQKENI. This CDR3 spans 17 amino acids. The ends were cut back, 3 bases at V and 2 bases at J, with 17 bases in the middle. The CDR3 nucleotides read TGTGCCAGCTCACCCCAACCGGGAGCCCGTACCTACAATGAGCAGTTCTTC. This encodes CASSPQPGARTYNEQFF.

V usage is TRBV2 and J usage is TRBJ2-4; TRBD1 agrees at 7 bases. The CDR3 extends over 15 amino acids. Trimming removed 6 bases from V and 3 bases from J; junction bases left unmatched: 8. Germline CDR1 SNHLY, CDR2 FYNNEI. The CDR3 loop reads CASSEPDRVKNIQYF. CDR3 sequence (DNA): TGTGCCAGCAGCGAACCAGACAGGGTCAAAAACATTCAGTACTTC.

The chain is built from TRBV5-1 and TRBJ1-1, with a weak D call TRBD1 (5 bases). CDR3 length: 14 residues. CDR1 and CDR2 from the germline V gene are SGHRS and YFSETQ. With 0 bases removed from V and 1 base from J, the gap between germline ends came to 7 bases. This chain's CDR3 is CASSLDRPNTEAFF. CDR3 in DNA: TGCGCCAGCAGCTTGGACAGGCCGAACACTGAAGCTTTCTTT.

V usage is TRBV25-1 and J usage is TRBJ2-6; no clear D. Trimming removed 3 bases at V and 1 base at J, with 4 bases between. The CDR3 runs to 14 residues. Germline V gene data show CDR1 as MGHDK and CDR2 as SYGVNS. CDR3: CASSDRSGANVLTF. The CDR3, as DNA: TGTGCCAGCAGTGATCGGTCTGGGGCCAACGTCCTGACTTTC.

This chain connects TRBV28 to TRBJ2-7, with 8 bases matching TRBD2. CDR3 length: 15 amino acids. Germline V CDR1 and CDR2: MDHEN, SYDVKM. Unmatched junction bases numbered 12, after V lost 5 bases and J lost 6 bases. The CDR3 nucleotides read TGTGCCAGCAGTCCCGGCGGACTAGCCCTTGGCGAGCAGTACTTC. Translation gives CASSPGGLALGEQYF.

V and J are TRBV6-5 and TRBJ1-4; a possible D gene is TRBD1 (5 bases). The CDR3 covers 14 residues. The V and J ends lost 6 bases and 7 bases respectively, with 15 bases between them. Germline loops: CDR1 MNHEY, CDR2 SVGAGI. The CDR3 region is CASSRGHRGEKLFF. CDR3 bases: TGTGCCAGCAGCCGAGGACATCGAGGTGAAAAACTGTTTTTT.